This TCR beta chain is from a study of metastatic and nonmetastatic thyroid tumors (dated by TCRdb to the early 2020s). Notes on the research overall: Repertoires were compared across peripheral blood and tumor or nodule tissue samples from malignant and benign thyroid patients.

This clone has only a few counts. It lacks a known antigen. No base-level quality is on record; no much larger clone is a single base apart. No treatment had been received by any patient before thyroid surgery. Patient clinical samples collected from about 2012 to 2019 were retrospectively analysed using T-cell receptor beta sequencing. The V end loses 4 bases and the J end loses 7 bases, and a stretch of 8 bases separates them. From its cysteine to its phenylalanine, the CDR3 spans 13 amino acids. Of the read, only the CDR3 DNA is kept; its 39 bases are in frame from base 1. Receptors were amplified or captured by PCR. The listed sequencing device is Illumina HiSeq 4000. The TCR beta-chain CDR3 region of each patient was profiled by high-throughput sequencing. In the authors' own workflow: A classifier to discriminate distant-metastatic papillary thyroid cancer patients was built from CDR3 differences across clinicopathological groups. The Shannon index was used to assess repertoire diversity, and the Morisita-Horn index was used to assess tumor-blood repertoire similarity. TCRdb reprocessed the public reads (quality trimming at Q25 with fastp, clone calling with MiXCR) and kept in-frame beta chains. TCRdb's processing, not the authors' own work, is the source of the V and J calls. The sample has approximately 41,000 clones on record, 25% to 35% of them singletons. More than 8% of the sample belongs to the ten largest clones.

What the research found in general, with its limitations: In both blood and tumor samples, malignant tumors were reported to have significantly higher TCR beta diversity than benign nodules.

The TCR comes from a male donor with papillary thyroid cancer or a benign thyroid nodule (not recorded which). Some clones in this sample may be carry-over from other donors' samples. The sequence is built from TRBV12-3 or TRBV12-4 and TRBJ1-6; TRBD1 is a weak D gene call, 5 bases matching. Specimen: blood. The nucleotide sequence reads as follows: TGTGCCAGCAGTTCGGGACCCAATTCACCCCTCCACTTT. Its translation reads: CASSSGPNSPLHF.